These 8 T cell receptor beta chains originate from one sample sequenced in a study of cytomegalovirus exposure and HLA in healthy donors. PCR used 60 Vbeta primers and 13 Jbeta primers. Profiled with immunoSEQ multiplex PCR; TCRdb holds only in-frame clones, not every one. Counted here are 200,000 to 250,000 clones, roughly four fifths occurring once; the ten biggest clones make up over 1.1%. The sequenced sample was PBMCs. Every receptor here comes from a girl between 10 and 17 years old in good health and CMV-seronegative.

This chain joins TRBV29-1 and TRBJ1-1; a weak D match, TRBD1 (6 bases). The germline V gene has CDR1 SQVTM and CDR2 ANQGSEA. The CDR3 is made up of 14 amino acids. Trimming took 2 bases from V and 2 from J, leaving 12 bases between them. CDR3 amino acids: CSVEKGTKNTEAFF. DNA for the CDR3: TGCAGCGTTGAAAAGGGGACAAAAAACACTGAAGCTTTCTTT.

The rearrangement uses TRBV19 and TRBJ1-1; D not certain. Trimming left V 1 base short and J 6 bases short, with 12 bases between. Germline V gene lookup returns CDR1 LNHDA and CDR2 SQIVND (reference sequence). The CDR3 consists of 14 residues. CDR3 sequence reads: CASSIGTLTSEAFF. CDR3 DNA sequence: TGTGCCAGTAGTATAGGGACTTTAACTTCTGAAGCTTTCTTT.

This sequence joins TRBV5-1 and TRBJ1-6; no reliable D call. The germline gives CDR1 SGHRS, CDR2 YFSETQ. The CDR3 runs to 14 residues. The germline V and J ends were trimmed by 2 bases and 9 bases, with 12 bases remaining between them. CDR3 loop: CASSFEGGSSPLHF. Written as DNA, the CDR3 is TGCGCCAGCAGCTTTGAGGGAGGGAGTTCACCCCTCCACTTT.

V and J are TRBV4-2 and TRBJ2-1, with 8 bases matching TRBD2. The CDR3 spans 16 residues. The ends lost 2 bases at V and 4 bases at J; junction bases unmatched: 7. Germline lookup yields CDR1 LGHNA and CDR2 YNFKEQ. The CDR3 region is CASSQIRRGAYNEQFF. The DNA for the CDR3 is TGTGCCAGCAGCCAAATTCGGCGGGGGGCATACAATGAGCAGTTCTTC.

The V gene is TRBV19, the J gene TRBJ1-2; TRBD1 matches 7 bases. V shed 5 bases and J 4 bases; nucleotides not matched to a gene: 10. Germline CDR1 and CDR2: LNHDA and SQIVND (reference sequence). There are 15 residues in the CDR3. The CDR3 coding sequence is TGTGCCAGTAGTTTTAATCACCGGGACAGCTATGGCTACACCTTC. This gives the protein CASSFNHRDSYGYTF.

This clone was counted between two and nine times. The chain is built from TRBV19 and TRBJ1-5, with 7 positions matching TRBD1. V lost 5 bases, J lost 5 bases, and 9 bases stayed unmatched. Germline V gives CDR1 LNHDA, CDR2 SQIVND (reference sequence). The CDR3 has 15 residues. The CDR3 nucleotides read TGTGCCAGTAGTCTCTCCGGGACAGTGGATCAGCCCCAGCATTTT. Translating it yields CASSLSGTVDQPQHF.

The chain recombines TRBV4-1 with TRBJ2-1; D possibly corresponds to TRBD1 (6 bases). Looked up from germline, CDR1 is MGHRA and CDR2 is YSYEKL. The CDR3 is 17 amino acids. V lost 4 bases to trimming and J lost 6 bases, with 22 bases between them. The CDR3 DNA sequence: TGCGCCAGCAGCCGAGGTAAAGGGGGAGTAGCCCCCAATGAGCAGTTCTTC. Translation: CASSRGKGGVAPNEQFF.

The V gene is TRBV18, the J gene TRBJ1-2; 7 bases match TRBD1. The CDR3 length is 14 residues. After removal of 3 bases from V and 4 bases from J, the junction contained 5 bases not matched to a gene. Germline-derived CDR1 and CDR2 are KGHSH and LQKENI. Here the CDR3 DNA reads TGTGCCAGCTCACCCGGGACAGCGGGCTATGGCTACACCTTC. Its translation: CASSPGTAGYGYTF.